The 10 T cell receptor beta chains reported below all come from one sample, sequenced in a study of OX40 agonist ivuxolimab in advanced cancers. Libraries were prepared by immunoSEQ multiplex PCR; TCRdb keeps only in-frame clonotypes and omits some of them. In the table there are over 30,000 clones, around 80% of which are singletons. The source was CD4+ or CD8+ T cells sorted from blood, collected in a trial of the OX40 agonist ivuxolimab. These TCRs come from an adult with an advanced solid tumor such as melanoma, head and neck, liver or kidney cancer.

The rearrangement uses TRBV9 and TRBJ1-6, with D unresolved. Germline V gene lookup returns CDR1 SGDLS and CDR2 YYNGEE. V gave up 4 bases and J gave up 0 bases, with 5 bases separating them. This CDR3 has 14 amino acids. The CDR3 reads CASSTSSYNSPLHF. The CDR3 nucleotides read TGTGCCAGCAGCACTAGCTCCTATAATTCACCCCTCCACTTT.

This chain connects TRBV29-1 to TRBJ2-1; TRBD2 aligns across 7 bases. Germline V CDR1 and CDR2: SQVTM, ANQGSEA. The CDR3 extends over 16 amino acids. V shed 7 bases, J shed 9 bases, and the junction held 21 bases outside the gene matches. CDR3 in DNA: TGCAGCGCTCCTGGGGGGGGAGCGAGCACCCGGAGTGAGCAGTTCTTC. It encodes CSAPGGGASTRSEQFF.

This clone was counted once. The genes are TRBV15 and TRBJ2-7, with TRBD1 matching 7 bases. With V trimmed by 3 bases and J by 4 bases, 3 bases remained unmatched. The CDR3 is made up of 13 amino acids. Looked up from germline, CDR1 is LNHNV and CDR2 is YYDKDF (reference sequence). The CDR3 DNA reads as TGTGCCACCAGCAGCATGGGACAGTACGAGCAGTACTTC. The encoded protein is CATSSMGQYEQYF.

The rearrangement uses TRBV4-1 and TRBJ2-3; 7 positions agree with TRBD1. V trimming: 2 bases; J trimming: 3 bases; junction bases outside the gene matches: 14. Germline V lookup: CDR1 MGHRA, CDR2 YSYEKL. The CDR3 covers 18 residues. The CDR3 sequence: CASSQLQGSGRGTDTQYF. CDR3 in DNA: TGCGCCAGCAGCCAACTACAGGGGTCTGGACGAGGGACAGATACGCAGTATTTT.

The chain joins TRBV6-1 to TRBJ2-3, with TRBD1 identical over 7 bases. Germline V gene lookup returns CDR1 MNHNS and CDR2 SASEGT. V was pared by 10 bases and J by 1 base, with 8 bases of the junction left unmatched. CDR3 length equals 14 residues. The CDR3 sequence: CAINRGVGTDTQYF. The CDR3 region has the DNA TGTGCCATTAACAGGGGCGTAGGCACAGATACGCAGTATTTT.

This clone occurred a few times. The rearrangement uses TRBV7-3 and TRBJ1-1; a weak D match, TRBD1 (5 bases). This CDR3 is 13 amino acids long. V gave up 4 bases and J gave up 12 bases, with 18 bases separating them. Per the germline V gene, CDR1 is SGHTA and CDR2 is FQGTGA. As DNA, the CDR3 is TGTGCCAGCAGCTCGCGGGCGGGAGGGGCACCTTTCTTT. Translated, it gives CASSSRAGGAPFF.

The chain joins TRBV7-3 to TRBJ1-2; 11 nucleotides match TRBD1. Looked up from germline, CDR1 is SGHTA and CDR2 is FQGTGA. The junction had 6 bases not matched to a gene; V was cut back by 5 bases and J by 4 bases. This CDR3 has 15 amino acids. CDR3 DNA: TGTGCCAGCAGCATTGGGACAGGGGGTAGCTATGGCTACACCTTC. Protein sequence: CASSIGTGGSYGYTF. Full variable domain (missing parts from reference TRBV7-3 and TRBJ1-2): GAGVSQTPSNKVTEKGKYVELRCDPISGHTALYWYRQSLGQGPEFLIYFQGTGAADDSGLPNDRFFAVRPEGSVSTLKIQRTERGDSAVYLCASSIGTGGSYGYTFGSGTRLTVV.

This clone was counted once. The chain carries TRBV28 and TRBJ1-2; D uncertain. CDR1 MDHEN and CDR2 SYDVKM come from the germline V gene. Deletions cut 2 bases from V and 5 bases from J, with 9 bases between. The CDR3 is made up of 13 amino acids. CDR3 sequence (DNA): TGTGCCAGCAGTTTAGGAGGGTCGTATGGCTACACCTTC. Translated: CASSLGGSYGYTF.

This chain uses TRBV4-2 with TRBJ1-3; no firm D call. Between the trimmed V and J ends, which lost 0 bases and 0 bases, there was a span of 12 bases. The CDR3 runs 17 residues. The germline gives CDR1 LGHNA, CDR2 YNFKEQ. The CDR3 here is CASSQDMAAVSGNTIYF. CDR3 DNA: TGTGCCAGCAGCCAAGATATGGCAGCCGTCTCTGGAAACACCATATATTTT.

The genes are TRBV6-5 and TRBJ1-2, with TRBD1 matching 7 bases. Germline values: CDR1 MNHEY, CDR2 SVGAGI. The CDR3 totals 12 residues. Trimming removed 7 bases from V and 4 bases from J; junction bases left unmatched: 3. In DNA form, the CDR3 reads TGTGCCAGCATGGACAGGCCCTATGGCTACACCTTC. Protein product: CASMDRPYGYTF.